The sequence of this TCR beta chain was determined in a study of blood T cell repertoires in COVID-19. Study background: The samples span acute and convalescent COVID-19 from the United States, Italy and Spain. PBMCs, B-cell-depleted T cells, or T cells were the source of the cDNA or gDNA that made up the material.

Authors' methods: Estimates of nucleated cell counts were drawn from the amplification of reference gene primers. Some clones are missing from TCRdb's copy, which holds only in-frame ones; the method was immunoSEQ multiplex PCR. V and J calls and clone size are given by that table; D and trimming were obtained from the DNA. The table includes roughly 150,000 clones, 80% to 90% detected once. The length of the CDR3 is 13 residues. Trimming pared 1 base from V and 4 bases from J, leaving 6 bases between. CDR1 and CDR2 (germline): SGHAT, FQNNGV. This rearrangement joins TRBV11-2 to TRBJ2-3; unclear D gene. The sample was peripheral blood. This clonotype was obtained from an older woman with active COVID-19. CDR3 sequence reads: CASSLVVADTQYF. The CDR3 DNA reads as TGTGCCAGCAGCTTAGTTGTAGCAGATACGCAGTATTTT.